This T cell receptor beta chain comes out of a study of beta chain features in type 1 diabetes. Expressed TCRB transcripts got sequenced, as all isolated RNA was reverse transcribed. Sequencing was performed with immunoSEQ multiplex PCR; in TCRdb, only in-frame clones are kept and a portion is missing. The table lists roughly 150,000 clones, approximately 9% of them singletons. A CD45RO/CCR7/CD25/CD127/CD95/CD27 panel sorted naive, central memory, regulatory and stem cell-like memory CD4+ cells. As to this clone: Its cognate antigen is unknown.

Points from the study as a whole: Shortening that was moderate but significant affected the TCRB CDR3s of Type 1 diabetes patients in all four CD4+ subsets. The similarity of naive, central memory and Treg TCRB repertoires appeared greater among patients than among healthy donors.

V gave up 2 bases and J gave up 3 bases, with 9 bases separating them. Germline-derived CDR1 and CDR2 are SGHKS and YYEKEE (reference sequence). The CDR3 extends over 14 amino acids. The chain combines TRBV5-5 with TRBJ1-3, with D unclear. Sequences were obtained from central memory CD4+ T cells from blood. The source of this sequence is a woman younger than 35 with type 1 diabetes. The CDR3 DNA reads as TGTGCCAGCAGCTTTGAGACACTTGGAAACACCATATATTTT. Protein: CASSFETLGNTIYF.